A selection of T cell receptor beta chains follows, all from one sample in a study of cytomegalovirus exposure and HLA in healthy donors. Assay used: immunoSEQ multiplex PCR; TCRdb lists only in-frame clones, some missing. The top ten clones hold approximately 2.1% of a sample with 60,000 or so clones, roughly 94% of them seen once. Sequences were obtained from PBMCs. These receptors came from a man aged 18 to 29 in good health and CMV-seronegative. The CDR3 runs from the conserved cysteine through the conserved F or W. The order of the fields is V gene, J gene, clone size, D gene, CDR3 DNA, CDR3 protein. D genes are given only for firm matches. A clone size is listed for some rows: how often the clone was seen (once, few, many), or a class if it is expanded.

v_call: TRBV5-1
j_call: TRBJ1-3
clone_size: .
d_call: .
cdr3_nt: TGCGCCAGCAGCTTGCTCGATACAGGGTCGGGCGGAAACACCATATATTTT
cdr3_aa: CASSLLDTGSGGNTIYF

v_call: TRBV28
j_call: TRBJ2-5
clone_size: .
d_call: TRBD1
cdr3_nt: TGTGCCAGCAGCCGGCCCCGACAGGGGACAGAGACCCAGTACTTC
cdr3_aa: CASSRPRQGTETQYF

v_call: TRBV15
j_call: TRBJ2-5
clone_size: .
d_call: .
cdr3_nt: TGTGCCACCAGCAGAGATCGGGGTGGCGAGACCCAGTACTTC
cdr3_aa: CATSRDRGGETQYF

v_call: TRBV27
j_call: TRBJ2-3
clone_size: .
d_call: TRBD2
cdr3_nt: TGTGCCAGCAGTCTCGGGGCGGGAGGAAGGACAGATACGCAGTATTTT
cdr3_aa: CASSLGAGGRTDTQYF

v_call: TRBV28
j_call: TRBJ1-5
clone_size: .
d_call: .
cdr3_nt: TGTGCCAGCAGTCCCTTAAGGGGACTAGGCAATCAGCCCCAGCATTTT
cdr3_aa: CASSPLRGLGNQPQHF

v_call: TRBV11-2
j_call: TRBJ2-7
clone_size: .
d_call: .
cdr3_nt: TGTGCCAGCGAGGGGGGGCTGAGCTCCTACGAGCAGTACTTC
cdr3_aa: CASEGGLSSYEQYF

v_call: TRBV29-1
j_call: TRBJ2-3
clone_size: .
d_call: .
cdr3_nt: TGCAGCGATAGTCCGCAGTATTTT
cdr3_aa: CSDSPQYF

v_call: TRBV19
j_call: TRBJ1-5
clone_size: .
d_call: TRBD1
cdr3_nt: TGTGCCAGTAGTACCCGGACAGGGGTTGAGCCCCAGCATTTT
cdr3_aa: CASSTRTGVEPQHF

v_call: TRBV7-2
j_call: TRBJ2-2
clone_size: .
d_call: .
cdr3_nt: TGTGCCAGCAGCCCTTCCTCCGGGGAGCTGTTTTTT
cdr3_aa: CASSPSSGELFF

v_call: TRBV9
j_call: TRBJ1-1
clone_size: .
d_call: TRBD1
cdr3_nt: TGTGCCAGCAGCGTAGCTGGGACAGGGGGAGACACTGAAGCTTTCTTT
cdr3_aa: CASSVAGTGGDTEAFF

v_call: TRBV6-5
j_call: TRBJ2-1
clone_size: once
d_call: TRBD2
cdr3_nt: TGTGCCAGCAGTCTAGCGGGAGTAATCTACAATGAGCAGTTCTTC
cdr3_aa: CASSLAGVIYNEQFF

v_call: TRBV9
j_call: TRBJ2-7
clone_size: once
d_call: TRBD2
cdr3_nt: TGTGCCAGCAGCGTAGGTAGCGGGTACTCCTACGAGCAGTACTTC
cdr3_aa: CASSVGSGYSYEQYF

v_call: TRBV19
j_call: TRBJ2-3
clone_size: once
d_call: TRBD2
cdr3_nt: TGTGCCAGTAGTTCGCTAGCGGAGTCGTCTAGCACAGATACGCAGTATTTT
cdr3_aa: CASSSLAESSSTDTQYF

v_call: TRBV2
j_call: TRBJ2-5
clone_size: .
d_call: TRBD2
cdr3_nt: TGTGCCAGCAGTGATTTAGCGGGAGTATATGAGACCCAGTACTTC
cdr3_aa: CASSDLAGVYETQYF

v_call: TRBV2
j_call: TRBJ2-1
clone_size: .
d_call: .
cdr3_nt: TGTGCCAGCGGGGGGGGCTGGCGTGGCAATGAGCAGTTCTTC
cdr3_aa: CASGGGWRGNEQFF

v_call: TRBV5-1
j_call: TRBJ1-2
clone_size: .
d_call: TRBD1
cdr3_nt: TGCGCCAGCAGCTTGGGGGACAGCGAACCCTATGGCTACACCTTC
cdr3_aa: CASSLGDSEPYGYTF

v_call: TRBV15
j_call: TRBJ2-7
clone_size: once
d_call: TRBD2
cdr3_nt: TGTGCCACCAGCCCAGGAACTAGCGGACACTCCTACGAGCAGTACTTC
cdr3_aa: CATSPGTSGHSYEQYF

v_call: TRBV6-1
j_call: TRBJ1-2
clone_size: once
d_call: .
cdr3_nt: TGTGCCAGCAGTGAAAGCTCGGGGGTCTATGGCTACACCTTC
cdr3_aa: CASSESSGVYGYTF

v_call: TRBV5-1
j_call: TRBJ2-5
clone_size: .
d_call: .
cdr3_nt: TGCGCCAGCAGCTTGGGGCTGCAAGAGACCCAGTACTTC
cdr3_aa: CASSLGLQETQYF

v_call: TRBV6-6
j_call: TRBJ2-5
clone_size: .
d_call: .
cdr3_nt: TGTGCCAGCAGTCCGACAGAGAAAGAGACCCAGTACTTC
cdr3_aa: CASSPTEKETQYF

v_call: TRBV6-5
j_call: TRBJ2-5
clone_size: .
d_call: TRBD1
cdr3_nt: TGTGCCAGCAGTTATGGGCAGGGGGCCCAAGAGACCCAGTACTTC
cdr3_aa: CASSYGQGAQETQYF

v_call: TRBV9
j_call: TRBJ1-1
clone_size: .
d_call: .
cdr3_nt: TGTGCCAGCAGCGCTAGCAGGATGAACACTGAAGCTTTCTTT
cdr3_aa: CASSASRMNTEAFF

v_call: TRBV20-1
j_call: TRBJ2-7
clone_size: .
d_call: .
cdr3_nt: TGCAGTGCCTCCCCTCTATACGAGCAGTACTTC
cdr3_aa: CSASPLYEQYF

v_call: TRBV5-1
j_call: TRBJ1-2
clone_size: .
d_call: TRBD1
cdr3_nt: TGCGCCAGCAGCCTAGACAGGGGAAACTATGGCTACACCTTC
cdr3_aa: CASSLDRGNYGYTF

v_call: TRBV10-2
j_call: TRBJ2-1
clone_size: .
d_call: TRBD2
cdr3_nt: TGCGCCAGCAGTGAGCGGGAGGTTTACAATGAGCAGTTCTTC
cdr3_aa: CASSEREVYNEQFF

v_call: TRBV28
j_call: TRBJ2-1
clone_size: .
d_call: TRBD2
cdr3_nt: TGTGCCAGCACCGTAGGACTAGCGGGAACCTTTTACAATGAGCAGTTCTTC
cdr3_aa: CASTVGLAGTFYNEQFF

v_call: TRBV5-1
j_call: TRBJ1-2
clone_size: .
d_call: .
cdr3_nt: TGCGCCAGCAGCTTGGGGTTGAGGGTTGAGGACTATGGCTACACCTTC
cdr3_aa: CASSLGLRVEDYGYTF

v_call: TRBV28
j_call: TRBJ1-2
clone_size: .
d_call: .
cdr3_nt: TGTGCCACCCACTACATGGGGCGCTATGGCTACACCTTC
cdr3_aa: CATHYMGRYGYTF

v_call: TRBV5-1
j_call: TRBJ2-7
clone_size: .
d_call: .
cdr3_nt: TGCGCCAGCACCCCGGCCGGGACACTTAGGATCTACGAGCAGTACTTC
cdr3_aa: CASTPAGTLRIYEQYF

v_call: TRBV7-2
j_call: TRBJ2-2
clone_size: .
d_call: .
cdr3_nt: TGTGCCAGCACCACAGGTTCCGGGGAGCTGTTTTTT
cdr3_aa: CASTTGSGELFF

v_call: TRBV7-8
j_call: TRBJ2-1
clone_size: .
d_call: .
cdr3_nt: TGTGCCAGCACCCCTTACGGTGAGCAGTTCTTC
cdr3_aa: CASTPYGEQFF

v_call: TRBV19
j_call: TRBJ1-1
clone_size: .
d_call: .
cdr3_nt: TGTGCCAGTCTTCCGACAGGCTTGAACACTGAAGCTTTCTTT
cdr3_aa: CASLPTGLNTEAFF

v_call: TRBV11-2
j_call: TRBJ2-5
clone_size: .
d_call: TRBD2
cdr3_nt: TGTGCCAGCAGCTTAGGGGTTCGGGGGGAAGAGACCCAGTACTTC
cdr3_aa: CASSLGVRGEETQYF